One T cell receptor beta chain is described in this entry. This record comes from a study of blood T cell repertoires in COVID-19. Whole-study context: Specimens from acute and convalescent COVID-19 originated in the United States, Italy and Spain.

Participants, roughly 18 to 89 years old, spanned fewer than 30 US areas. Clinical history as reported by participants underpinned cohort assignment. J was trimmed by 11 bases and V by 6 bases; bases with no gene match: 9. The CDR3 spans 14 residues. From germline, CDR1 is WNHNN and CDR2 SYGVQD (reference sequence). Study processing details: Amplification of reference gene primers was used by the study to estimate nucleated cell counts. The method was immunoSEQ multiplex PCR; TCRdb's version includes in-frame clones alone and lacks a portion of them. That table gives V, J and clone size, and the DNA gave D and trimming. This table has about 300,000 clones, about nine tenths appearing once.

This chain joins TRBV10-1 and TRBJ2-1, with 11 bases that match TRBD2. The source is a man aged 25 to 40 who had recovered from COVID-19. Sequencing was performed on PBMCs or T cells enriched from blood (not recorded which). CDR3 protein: CASSKGTSGVQQFF. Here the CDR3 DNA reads TGCGCCAGCAGCAAGGGGACTAGCGGAGTCCAGCAGTTCTTC.